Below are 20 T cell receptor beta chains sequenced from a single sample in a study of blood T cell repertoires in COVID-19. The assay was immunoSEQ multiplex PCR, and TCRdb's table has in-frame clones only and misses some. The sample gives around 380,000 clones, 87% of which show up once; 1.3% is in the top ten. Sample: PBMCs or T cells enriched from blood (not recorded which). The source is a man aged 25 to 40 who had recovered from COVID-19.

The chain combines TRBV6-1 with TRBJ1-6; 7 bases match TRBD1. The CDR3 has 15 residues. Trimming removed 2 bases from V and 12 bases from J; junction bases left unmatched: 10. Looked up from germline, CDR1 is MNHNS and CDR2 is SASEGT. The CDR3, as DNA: TGTGCCAGCAGTGAAAGGGTAGGGGGCCCGCAACCCCTCCACTTT. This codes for CASSERVGGPQPLHF.

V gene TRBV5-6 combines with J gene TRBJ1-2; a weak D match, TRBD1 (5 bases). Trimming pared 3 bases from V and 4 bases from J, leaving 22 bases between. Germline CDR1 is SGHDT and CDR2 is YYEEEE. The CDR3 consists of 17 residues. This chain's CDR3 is CASSSHSVGWGAYGYTF. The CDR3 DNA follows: TGTGCCAGCAGCTCACACTCGGTGGGTTGGGGCGCCTATGGCTACACCTTC.

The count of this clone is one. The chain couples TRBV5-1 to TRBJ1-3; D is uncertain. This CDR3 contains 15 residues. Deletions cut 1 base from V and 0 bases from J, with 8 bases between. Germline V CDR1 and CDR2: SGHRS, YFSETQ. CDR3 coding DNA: TGCGCCAGCAGCTTGCAAGGGAGCTCTGGAAACACCATATATTTT. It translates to CASSLQGSSGNTIYF. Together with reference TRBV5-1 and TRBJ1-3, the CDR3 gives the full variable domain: KAGVTQTPRYLIKTRGQQVTLSCSPISGHRSVSWYQQTPGQGLQFLFEYFSETQRNKGNFPGRFSGRQFSNSRSEMNVSTLELGDSALYLCASSLQGSSGNTIYFGEGSWLTVV.

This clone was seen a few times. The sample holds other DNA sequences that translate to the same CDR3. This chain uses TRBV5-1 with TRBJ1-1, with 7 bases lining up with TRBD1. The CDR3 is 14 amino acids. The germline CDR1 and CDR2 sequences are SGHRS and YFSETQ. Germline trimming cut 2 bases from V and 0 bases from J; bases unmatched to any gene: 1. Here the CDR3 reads CASSLDRVNTEAFF. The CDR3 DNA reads TGCGCCAGCAGCTTAGACAGGGTGAACACTGAAGCTTTCTTT.

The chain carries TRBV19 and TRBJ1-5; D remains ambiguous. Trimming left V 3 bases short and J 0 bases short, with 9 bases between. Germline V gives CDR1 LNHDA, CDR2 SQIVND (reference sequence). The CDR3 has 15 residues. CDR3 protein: CASSIMAGSNQPQHF. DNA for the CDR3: TGTGCCAGTAGTATCATGGCAGGTAGCAATCAGCCCCAGCATTTT.

DNA of the CDR3: TGTGCCAGCAGCTCGAGAGCTGGCTACACCTTC. Encoded protein: CASSSRAGYTF. The chain joins TRBV9 to TRBJ1-2; no clear D gene. The CDR3 is made up of 11 amino acids. In germline, CDR1 is SGDLS, CDR2 YYNGEE. V was clipped by 4 bases and J by 7 bases, with 8 bases between them.

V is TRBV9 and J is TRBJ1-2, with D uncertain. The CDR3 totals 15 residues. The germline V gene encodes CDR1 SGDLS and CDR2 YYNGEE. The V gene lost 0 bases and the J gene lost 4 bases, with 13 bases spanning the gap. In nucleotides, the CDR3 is TGTGCCAGCAGCGTAGGGGAGGAGGCGGCCTATGGCTACACCTTC. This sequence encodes CASSVGEEAAYGYTF. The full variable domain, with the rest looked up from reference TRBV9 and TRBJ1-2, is DSGVTQTPKHLITATGQRVTLRCSPRSGDLSVYWYQQSLDQGLQFLIQYYNGEERAKGNILERFSAQQFPDLHSELNLSSLELGDSALYFCASSVGEEAAYGYTFGSGTRLTVV.

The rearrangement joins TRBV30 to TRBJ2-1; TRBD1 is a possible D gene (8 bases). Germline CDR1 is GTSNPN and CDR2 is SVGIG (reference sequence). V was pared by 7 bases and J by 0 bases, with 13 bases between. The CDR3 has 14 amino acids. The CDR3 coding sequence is TGTGCCTTACAGGGGGGGAGCTCCTACAATGAGCAGTTCTTC. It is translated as CALQGGSSYNEQFF. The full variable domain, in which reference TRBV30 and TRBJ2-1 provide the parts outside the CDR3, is SQTIHQWPATLVQPVGSPLSLECTVEGTSNPNLYWYRQAAGRGLQLLFYSVGIGQISSEVPQNLSASRPQDRQFILSSKKLLLSDSGFYLCALQGGSSYNEQFFGPGTRLTVL.

The CDR3 sequence is CASSPISTGGWSEAFF. CDR3 nucleotide sequence: TGTGCCAGCTCCCCCATATCGACAGGGGGCTGGTCTGAAGCTTTCTTT. The chain uses TRBV18 and TRBJ1-1; 10 nucleotides line up with TRBD1. V lost 6 bases and J lost 6; bases outside the gene matches: 13. CDR1 KGHSH and CDR2 LQKENI come from the germline V gene. The CDR3 is 16 residues long.

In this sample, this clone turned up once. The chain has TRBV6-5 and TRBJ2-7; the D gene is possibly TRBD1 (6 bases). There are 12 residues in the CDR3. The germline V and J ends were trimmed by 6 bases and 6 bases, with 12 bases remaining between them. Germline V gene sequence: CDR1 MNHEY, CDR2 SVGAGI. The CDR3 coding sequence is TGTGCCAGCAGCAGGACAGTAAGCGAGCAGTACTTC. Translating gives CASSRTVSEQYF.

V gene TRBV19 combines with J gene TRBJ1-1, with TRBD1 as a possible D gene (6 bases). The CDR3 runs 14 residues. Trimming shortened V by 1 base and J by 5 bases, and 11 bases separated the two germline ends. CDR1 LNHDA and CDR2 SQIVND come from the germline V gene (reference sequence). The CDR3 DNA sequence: TGTGCCAGTAGTATAGCAGGGGCGAGGACTGAAGCTTTCTTT. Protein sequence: CASSIAGARTEAFF.

CDR3 amino acids: CASSMGGASNQPQHF. The CDR3 DNA reads TGTGCCAGTAGTATGGGGGGGGCGAGCAATCAGCCCCAGCATTTT. The chain links TRBV19 to TRBJ1-5; a possible D gene is TRBD1 (6 bases). Germline V gene lookup returns CDR1 LNHDA and CDR2 SQIVND (reference sequence). V was trimmed by 3 bases and J by 1 base, leaving 10 bases between them. The length of the CDR3 is 15 residues.

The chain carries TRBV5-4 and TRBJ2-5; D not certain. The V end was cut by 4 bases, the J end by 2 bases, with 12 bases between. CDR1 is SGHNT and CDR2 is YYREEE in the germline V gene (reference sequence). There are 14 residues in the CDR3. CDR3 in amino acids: CASSLGSYQETQYF. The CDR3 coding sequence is TGTGCCAGCAGCCTCGGGTCTTATCAAGAGACCCAGTACTTC.

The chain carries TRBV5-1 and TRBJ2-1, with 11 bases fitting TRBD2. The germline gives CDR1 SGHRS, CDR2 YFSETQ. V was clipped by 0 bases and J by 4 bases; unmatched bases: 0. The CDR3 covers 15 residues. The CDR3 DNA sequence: TGCGCCAGCAGCTTGGCTAGCGGGGGGTACAATGAGCAGTTCTTC. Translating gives CASSLASGGYNEQFF. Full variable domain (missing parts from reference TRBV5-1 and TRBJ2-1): KAGVTQTPRYLIKTRGQQVTLSCSPISGHRSVSWYQQTPGQGLQFLFEYFSETQRNKGNFPGRFSGRQFSNSRSEMNVSTLELGDSALYLCASSLASGGYNEQFFGPGTRLTVL.

CDR3 protein: CAWKIAGGYEQYF. The CDR3, as DNA: TGTGCCTGGAAAATCGCAGGGGGATACGAGCAGTACTTC. The chain is built from TRBV30 and TRBJ2-7, with 7 nucleotides matching TRBD1. The germline V gene has CDR1 GTSNPN and CDR2 SVGIG (reference sequence). The CDR3 contains 13 residues. V was pared by 4 bases and J by 4 bases, with 7 bases of the junction left unmatched.

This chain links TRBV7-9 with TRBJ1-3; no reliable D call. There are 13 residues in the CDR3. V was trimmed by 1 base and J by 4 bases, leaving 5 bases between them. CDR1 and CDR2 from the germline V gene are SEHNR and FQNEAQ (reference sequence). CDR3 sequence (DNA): TGTGCCAGCAGCTTAGACGGGGGAAACACCATATATTTT. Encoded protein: CASSLDGGNTIYF.

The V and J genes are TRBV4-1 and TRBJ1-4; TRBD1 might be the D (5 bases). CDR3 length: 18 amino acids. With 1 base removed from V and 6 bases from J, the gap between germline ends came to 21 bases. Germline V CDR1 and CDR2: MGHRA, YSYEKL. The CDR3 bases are TGCGCCAGCAGCCAAGCTTTGGGAGGGGCGAGGGCAGATGAAAAACTGTTTTTT. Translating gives CASSQALGGARADEKLFF.

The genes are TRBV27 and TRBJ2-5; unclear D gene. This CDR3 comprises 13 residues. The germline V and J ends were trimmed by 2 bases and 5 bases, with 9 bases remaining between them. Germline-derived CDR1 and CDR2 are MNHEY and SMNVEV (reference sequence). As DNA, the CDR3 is TGTGCCAGCAGTTTAAAGGTCGGGGAGACCCAGTACTTC. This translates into CASSLKVGETQYF.

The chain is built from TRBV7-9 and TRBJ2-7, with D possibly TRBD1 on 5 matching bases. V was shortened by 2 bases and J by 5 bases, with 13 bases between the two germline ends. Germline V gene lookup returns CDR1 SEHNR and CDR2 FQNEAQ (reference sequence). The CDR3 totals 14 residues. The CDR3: CASSLIKGINEQYF. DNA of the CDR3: TGTGCCAGCAGCTTAATTAAGGGGATCAACGAGCAGTACTTC.

CDR3 nucleotide sequence: TGCGCCAGCAGCTCCCAAATTCCTGTAGCAACTAATGAAAAACTGTTTTTT. This translates into CASSSQIPVATNEKLFF. V and J are TRBV5-1 and TRBJ1-4; D uncertain. Trimming stripped 3 bases from V and 0 bases from J, with 15 bases between. Germline CDR1 is SGHRS and CDR2 is YFSETQ. The CDR3 has 17 amino acids.